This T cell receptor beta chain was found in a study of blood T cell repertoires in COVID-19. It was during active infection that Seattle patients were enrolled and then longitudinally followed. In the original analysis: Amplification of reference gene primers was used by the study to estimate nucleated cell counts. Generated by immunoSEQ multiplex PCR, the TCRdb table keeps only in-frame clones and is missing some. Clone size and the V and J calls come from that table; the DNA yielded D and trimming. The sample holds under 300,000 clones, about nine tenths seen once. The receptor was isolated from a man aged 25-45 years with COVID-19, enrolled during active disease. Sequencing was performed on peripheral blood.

The CDR3 spells CAWSVVGGDTQYF. The CDR3 DNA reads as TGTGCCTGGAGTGTAGTAGGGGGTGATACGCAGTATTTT. The J gene is TRBJ2-3, the V gene TRBV30; D might be TRBD1 (6 bases). The CDR3 has 13 amino acids. The V end lost 0 bases, the J end lost 6 bases, and 10 bases lay between the germline ends. CDR1 and CDR2 from the germline V gene are GTSNPN and SVGIG (reference sequence).